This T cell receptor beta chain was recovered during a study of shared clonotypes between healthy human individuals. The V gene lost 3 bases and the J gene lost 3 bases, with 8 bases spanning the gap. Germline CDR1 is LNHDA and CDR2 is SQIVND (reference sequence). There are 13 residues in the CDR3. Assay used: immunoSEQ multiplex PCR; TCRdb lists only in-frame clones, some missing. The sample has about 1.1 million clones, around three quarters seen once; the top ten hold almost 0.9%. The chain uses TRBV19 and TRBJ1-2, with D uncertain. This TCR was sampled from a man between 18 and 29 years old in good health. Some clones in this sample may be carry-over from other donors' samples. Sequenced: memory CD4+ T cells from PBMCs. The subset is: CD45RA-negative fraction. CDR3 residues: CASSILQDYGYTF. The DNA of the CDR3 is TGTGCCAGTAGTATCTTGCAGGACTATGGCTACACCTTC.